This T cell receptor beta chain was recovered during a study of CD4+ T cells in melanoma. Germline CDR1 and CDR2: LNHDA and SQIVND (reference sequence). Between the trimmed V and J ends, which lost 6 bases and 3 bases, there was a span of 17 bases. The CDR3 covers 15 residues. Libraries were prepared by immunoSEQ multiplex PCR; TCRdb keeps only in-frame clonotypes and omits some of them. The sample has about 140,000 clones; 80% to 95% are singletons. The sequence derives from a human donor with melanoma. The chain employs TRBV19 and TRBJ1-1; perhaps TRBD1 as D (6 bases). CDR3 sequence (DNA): TGTGCCAGTAGCAAAGAGGGGGGCGCCCACACTGAAGCTTTCTTT. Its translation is CASSKEGGAHTEAFF.